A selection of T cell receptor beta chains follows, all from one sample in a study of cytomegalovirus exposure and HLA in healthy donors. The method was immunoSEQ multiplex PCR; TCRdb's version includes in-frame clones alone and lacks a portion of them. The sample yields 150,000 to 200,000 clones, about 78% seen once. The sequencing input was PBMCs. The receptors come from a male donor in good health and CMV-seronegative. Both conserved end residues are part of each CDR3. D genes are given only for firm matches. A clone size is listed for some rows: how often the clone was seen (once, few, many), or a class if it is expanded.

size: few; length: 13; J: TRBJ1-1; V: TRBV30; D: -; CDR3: CAWSVLANTEAFF; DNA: TGTGCCTGGAGTGTACTCGCTAACACTGAAGCTTTCTTT
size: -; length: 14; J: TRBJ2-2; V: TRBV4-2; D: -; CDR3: CASSHLGGTGELFF; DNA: TGTGCCAGCAGCCATCTAGGGGGAACCGGGGAGCTGTTTTTT
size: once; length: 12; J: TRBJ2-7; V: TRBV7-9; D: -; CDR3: CSSSSDSYEQYF; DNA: TGTTCCAGCAGTTCAGACTCGTACGAGCAGTACTTC
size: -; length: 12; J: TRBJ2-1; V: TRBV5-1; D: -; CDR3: CASSHEGGEQFF; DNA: TGCGCCAGCAGCCATGAGGGCGGTGAGCAGTTCTTC
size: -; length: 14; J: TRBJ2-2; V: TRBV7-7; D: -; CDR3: CASRVTGYTGELFF; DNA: TGTGCTAGCCGAGTAACGGGGTACACCGGGGAGCTGTTTTTT
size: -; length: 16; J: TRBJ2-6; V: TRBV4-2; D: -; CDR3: CASSQEGASGANVLTF; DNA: TGTGCCAGCAGCCAAGAAGGGGCCTCTGGGGCCAACGTCCTGACTTTC
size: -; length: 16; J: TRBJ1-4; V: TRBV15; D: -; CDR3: CATSPGRDATNEKLFF; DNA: TGTGCCACCAGCCCAGGCAGGGATGCGACTAATGAAAAACTGTTTTTT
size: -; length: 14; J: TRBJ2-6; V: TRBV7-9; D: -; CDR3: CASNSLSGANVLTF; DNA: TGTGCCAGCAACTCCCTGTCGGGGGCCAACGTCCTGACTTTC
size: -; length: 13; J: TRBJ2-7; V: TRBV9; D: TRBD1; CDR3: CASSVGDSYEQYF; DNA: TGTGCCAGCAGCGTAGGGGACAGCTACGAGCAGTACTTC
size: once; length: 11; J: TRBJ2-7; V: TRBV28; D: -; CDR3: CASGPLYEQYF; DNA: TGTGCCAGCGGGCCCCTCTACGAGCAGTACTTC
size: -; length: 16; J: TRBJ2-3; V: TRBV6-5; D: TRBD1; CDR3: CASSYFPGTGADTQYF; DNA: TGTGCCAGCAGTTACTTCCCCGGGACAGGGGCAGATACGCAGTATTTT
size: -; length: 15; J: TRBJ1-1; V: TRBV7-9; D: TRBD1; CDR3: CASIDRGQGRSKAFF; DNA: TGTGCCAGCATCGATAGAGGACAGGGGAGATCGAAGGCTTTCTTT
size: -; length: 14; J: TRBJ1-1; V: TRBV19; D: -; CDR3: CASSTLDTNTEAFF; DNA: TGTGCCAGTAGTACCTTGGACACAAACACTGAAGCTTTCTTT
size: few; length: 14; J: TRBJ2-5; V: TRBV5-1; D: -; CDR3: CASSLVGSQETQYF; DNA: TGCGCCAGCAGCTTAGTTGGCAGTCAAGAGACCCAGTACTTC
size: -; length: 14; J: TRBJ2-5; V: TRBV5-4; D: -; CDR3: CASSLYQGLETQYF; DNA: TGTGCCAGCAGCTTATATCAGGGGCTGGAGACCCAGTACTTC
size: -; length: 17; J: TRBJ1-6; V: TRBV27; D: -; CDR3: CASSLLRTGIGNSPLHF; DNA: TGTGCCAGCAGTCTCTTAAGGACGGGGATTGGCAATTCACCCCTCCACTTT
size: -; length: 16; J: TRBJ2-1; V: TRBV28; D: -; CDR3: CASSFAGKLTYNEQFF; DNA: TGTGCCAGCAGTTTTGCAGGGAAGTTAACCTACAATGAGCAGTTCTTC
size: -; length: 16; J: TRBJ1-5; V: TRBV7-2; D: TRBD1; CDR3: CASSPPGAGGLQPQHF; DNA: TGTGCCAGCAGCCCCCCTGGGGCAGGGGGCCTTCAGCCCCAGCATTTT
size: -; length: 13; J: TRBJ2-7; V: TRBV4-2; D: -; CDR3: CASSWSRSYEQYF; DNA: TGTGCCAGCAGCTGGTCTAGGTCCTACGAGCAGTACTTC
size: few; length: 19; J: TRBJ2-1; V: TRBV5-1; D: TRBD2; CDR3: CASSARGLAGAETYNEQFF; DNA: TGCGCCAGCAGCGCCAGGGGACTAGCGGGAGCCGAAACATACAATGAGCAGTTCTTC
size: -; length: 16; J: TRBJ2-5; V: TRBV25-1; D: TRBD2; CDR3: CASSETVASGQGTQYF; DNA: TGTGCCAGCAGTGAGACGGTGGCTAGCGGGCAGGGGACCCAGTACTTC
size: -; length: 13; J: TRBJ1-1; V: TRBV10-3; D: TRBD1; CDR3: CATEDRVGTEAFF; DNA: TGTGCCACAGAGGACAGGGTGGGCACTGAAGCTTTCTTT
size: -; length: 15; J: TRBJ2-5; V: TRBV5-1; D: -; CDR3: CASSLVAGIDKTQYF; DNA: TGCGCCAGCAGCTTGGTGGCAGGGATTGATAAGACCCAGTACTTC
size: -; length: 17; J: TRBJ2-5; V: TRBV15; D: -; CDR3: CATSTLMGTVLQETQYF; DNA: TGTGCCACCAGCACTCTGATGGGTACAGTCCTCCAAGAGACCCAGTACTTC
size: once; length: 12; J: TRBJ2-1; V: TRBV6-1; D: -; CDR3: CASEPSDNEQFF; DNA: TGTGCCAGCGAGCCTAGCGACAATGAGCAGTTCTTC
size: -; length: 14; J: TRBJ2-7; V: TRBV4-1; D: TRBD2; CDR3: CASSQVAGATEQYF; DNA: TGCGCCAGCAGCCAAGTCGCGGGAGCAACCGAGCAGTACTTC
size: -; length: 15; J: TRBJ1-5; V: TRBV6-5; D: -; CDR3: CASSASPEAYQPQHF; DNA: TGTGCCAGCAGTGCCTCTCCAGAGGCCTATCAGCCCCAGCATTTT
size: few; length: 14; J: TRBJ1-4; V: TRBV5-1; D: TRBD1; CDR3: CASSSRGQDEKLFF; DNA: TGCGCCAGCAGCTCCAGGGGGCAGGATGAAAAACTGTTTTTT
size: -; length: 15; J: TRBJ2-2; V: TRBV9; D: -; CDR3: CASSVGAPGAGELFF; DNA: TGTGCCAGCAGCGTAGGGGCCCCGGGAGCCGGGGAGCTGTTTTTT
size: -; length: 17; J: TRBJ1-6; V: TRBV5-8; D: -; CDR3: CASSLRSPSSYNSPLHF; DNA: TGTGCCAGCAGCTTGCGGTCACCGAGCTCCTATAATTCACCCCTCCACTTT
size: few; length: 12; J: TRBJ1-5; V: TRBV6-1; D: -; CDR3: CASKTGIEAQHF; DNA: TGTGCCAGCAAGACCGGGATCGAGGCCCAGCATTTT
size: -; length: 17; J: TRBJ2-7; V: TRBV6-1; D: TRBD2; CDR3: CASSAGGELAGIYEQYF; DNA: TGTGCCAGCAGTGCTGGGGGGGAGCTAGCGGGGATCTACGAGCAGTACTTC
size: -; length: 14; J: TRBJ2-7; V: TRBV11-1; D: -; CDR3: CASSLVSGDYEQYF; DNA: TGTGCCAGCAGCTTAGTATCAGGTGACTACGAGCAGTACTTC
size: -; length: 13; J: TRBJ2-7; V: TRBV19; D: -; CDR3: CASSPAGEIEQYF; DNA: TGTGCCAGTAGTCCCGCAGGGGAAATCGAGCAGTACTTC
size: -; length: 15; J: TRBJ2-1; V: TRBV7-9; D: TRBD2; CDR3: CASSFKREGYNEQFF; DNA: TGTGCCAGCAGCTTTAAGCGGGAGGGCTACAATGAGCAGTTCTTC
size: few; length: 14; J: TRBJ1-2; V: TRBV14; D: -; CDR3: CASSQDGWAAGYTF; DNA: TGTGCCAGCAGCCAAGATGGATGGGCAGCTGGCTACACCTTC
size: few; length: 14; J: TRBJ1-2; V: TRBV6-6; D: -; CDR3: CASSPTGGAYGYTF; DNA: TGTGCCAGCAGTCCCACGGGGGGGGCCTATGGCTACACCTTC
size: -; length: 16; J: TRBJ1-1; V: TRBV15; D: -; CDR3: CATSRVGSGDYTEAFF; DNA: TGTGCCACCAGCAGAGTAGGATCAGGGGATTACACTGAAGCTTTCTTT
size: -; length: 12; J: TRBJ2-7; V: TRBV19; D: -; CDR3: CASRGGNYEQYF; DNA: TGTGCAAGTAGGGGCGGGAACTACGAGCAGTACTTC
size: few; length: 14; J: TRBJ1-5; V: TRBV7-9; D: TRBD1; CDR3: CASSSQGARQPQHF; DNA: TGTGCCAGCAGCTCACAGGGGGCGAGGCAGCCCCAGCATTTT
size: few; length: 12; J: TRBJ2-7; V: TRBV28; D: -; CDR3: CASSLYSREQYF; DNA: TGTGCCAGCAGTTTGTACAGCCGGGAGCAGTACTTC
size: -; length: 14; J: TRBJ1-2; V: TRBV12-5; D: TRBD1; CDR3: CASGSGQGARGYTF; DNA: TGTGCTAGTGGTTCGGGACAGGGGGCGCGAGGCTACACCTTC
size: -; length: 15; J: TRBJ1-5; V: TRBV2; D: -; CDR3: CASMPQRGVNQPQHF; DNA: TGTGCCAGCATGCCTCAACGAGGAGTTAATCAGCCCCAGCATTTT
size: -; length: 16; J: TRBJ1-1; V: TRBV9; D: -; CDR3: CASSVAAGAVNTEAFF; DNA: TGTGCCAGCAGCGTAGCGGCGGGGGCGGTGAACACTGAAGCTTTCTTT